Listed below are T cell receptor beta chains from one sample, sequenced in a study of blood T cells in healthy people across ages. TCRdb recomputed calls from the 5' RACE reads with MiXCR, one row per CDR3 protein. Here the sample spans fewer than 1.5 million distinct CDR3 sequences, 42% being singletons. The sample comprised blood. These receptors were taken from a woman aged 18-35 years in good health. Each CDR3 is given with its conserved first and last residue. The order of the fields is clone size, J gene, V gene, D gene, CDR3 length, CDR3 DNA, CDR3 protein. The D gene is left open where the match is weak. Rows may omit the clone size; those that give it use once, few, many or a size class.

. | TRBJ1-4 | TRBV6-5 | . | 14 | TGTGCCAGCAGTTACGGTAGACGGAATGAAAAACTGTTTTTT | CASSYGRRNEKLFF
. | TRBJ1-5 | TRBV20-1 | . | 15 | TGCAGTGCTAGGGAGGGCTCATATAGCAATCAGCCCCAGCATTTT | CSAREGSYSNQPQHF
once | TRBJ1-5 | TRBV5-6 | TRBD1 | 17 | TGTGCCAGCAGCTTCGGACAGGGGGGTCTTGGCAATCAGCCCCAGCATTTT | CASSFGQGGLGNQPQHF
. | TRBJ2-1 | TRBV20-1 | . | 16 | TGCAGTGCTAGAGGTTCGGCTAGCGACACCTACAATGAGCAGTTCTTC | CSARGSASDTYNEQFF
. | TRBJ2-5 | TRBV6-1 | . | 14 | TGTGCCAGCAGGATTAATGTGGAAACCGGGACCCAGTACTTC | CASRINVETGTQYF
. | TRBJ2-7 | TRBV3-1 | TRBD2 | 17 | TGTGCCAGCAGCCAAGCGGGTCGGCTAGCGGGGAGTAATGAGCAGTACTTC | CASSQAGRLAGSNEQYF
. | TRBJ2-5 | TRBV7-6 | . | 15 | TGTGCCAGCAGCCTTACCCCGGGACTCAACAATGAGCAGTACTTC | CASSLTPGLNNEQYF
. | TRBJ2-1 | TRBV6-5 | . | 15 | TGTGCCAGCACCCGAACGGCGGGTCCCTACAATGAGCAGTTCTTC | CASTRTAGPYNEQFF
few | TRBJ2-3 | TRBV2 | TRBD2 | 13 | TGTGCCAGCAGTGGGGAAATAGCGGGAGAAGAGTATTTT | CASSGEIAGEEYF
. | TRBJ2-5 | TRBV10-3 | . | 15 | TGTGCCATCAGTGCCCGGGAAGCATCCTACAATGAGCAGTACTTC | CAISAREASYNEQYF
few | TRBJ2-3 | TRBV12-5 | TRBD2 | 15 | TGTGCTAGTTCTCATAGCGGGGCTAGCACAGATACGCAGTATTTT | CASSHSGASTDTQYF
. | TRBJ2-7 | TRBV5-1 | TRBD2 | 16 | TGCGCCAGCAGCCCCTACTCGACTCGCGGGAGGAATGAGCAGTACTTC | CASSPYSTRGRNEQYF
. | TRBJ2-3 | TRBV12-3/TRBV12-4 | . | 13 | TGTGCCAGCAGTTTAATTCATCGAGATACGCAGTATTTT | CASSLIHRDTQYF
. | TRBJ1-3 | TRBV6-5 | TRBD1 | 15 | TGTGCCAGCAGTGTACAGGGGACACCCGGAAACACCATATATTTT | CASSVQGTPGNTIYF
few | TRBJ1-2 | TRBV27 | TRBD1 | 14 | TGTGCCAGCAGTCTGGGACAGGGGGCGATTGGCTACACCTTC | CASSLGQGAIGYTF
. | TRBJ2-3 | TRBV11-2 | TRBD2 | 13 | TGTGCCAGCAGCTCCTTAGCGGGAGATACGCAGTATTTT | CASSSLAGDTQYF
once | TRBJ1-2 | TRBV7-8 | . | 13 | TGTGCCAGCAGCTCCGTGGAGGCCGGGGGCTACACCTTC | CASSSVEAGGYTF
many | TRBJ1-1 | TRBV9 | TRBD1 | 17 | TGTGCCAGCAGCGTAGTCCCGGGACAGGGGGCGAACACTGAAGCTTTCTTT | CASSVVPGQGANTEAFF
few | TRBJ2-3 | TRBV5-5 | . | 14 | TGTGCCAGCAGCTCGACAATGAGCACAGATACGCAGTATTTT | CASSSTMSTDTQYF
. | TRBJ2-1 | TRBV9 | . | 15 | TGTGCCAGCAGCGTACAGCCCTTGCCCTACAATGAGCAGTTCTTC | CASSVQPLPYNEQFF
few | TRBJ1-2 | TRBV6-5 | TRBD1 | 13 | TGTGCCAGCACCCGGGACAGGGGAAACGGCTACACCTTC | CASTRDRGNGYTF
. | TRBJ1-6 | TRBV27 | . | 14 | TGTGCCAGCAGCTCGGACAGCCCTAATTCACCCCTCCACTTT | CASSSDSPNSPLHF
. | TRBJ2-3 | TRBV7-9 | TRBD2 | 19 | TGTGCCAGCAGCTTAGCCATGAGTAGCGGGACCGGTACATCAGATACGCAGTATTTT | CASSLAMSSGTGTSDTQYF
. | TRBJ2-7 | TRBV4-1 | . | 20 | TGCGCCAGCAGCCAATTCACCTCAAACCGGGGCGGACTGCGGGGCTACGAGCAGTACTTC | CASSQFTSNRGGLRGYEQYF
few | TRBJ2-3 | TRBV6-1 | . | 14 | TGTGCCAGCATACGAGGACAGCCCACAGATACGCAGTATTTT | CASIRGQPTDTQYF
. | TRBJ2-7 | TRBV7-8 | . | 14 | TGTGCCAGCAGCTTTAGAAGGTCCGGCTACGAGCAGTACTTC | CASSFRRSGYEQYF
once | TRBJ2-3 | TRBV11-2 | TRBD1 | 15 | TGTGCCGGCAGCTTCGCCGACAGGGAGACAGATACGCAGTATTTT | CAGSFADRETDTQYF
. | TRBJ2-7 | TRBV10-3 | . | 15 | TGTGCCACCAGTGAGGCGGGTGACAGGTACTACGAGCAGTACTTC | CATSEAGDRYYEQYF
many | TRBJ2-1 | TRBV10-3 | . | 15 | TGTGCCATCGGAACCCTGTCGGGAGCTATTGATGAGCAGTTCTTC | CAIGTLSGAIDEQFF
. | TRBJ2-7 | TRBV15 | TRBD2 | 18 | TGTGCCACCAGCGGCGGTAGCGGGAGTCCGATAAACTCCTACGAGCAGTACTTC | CATSGGSGSPINSYEQYF
few | TRBJ2-3 | TRBV12-3/TRBV12-4 | TRBD2 | 18 | TGTGCCAGCAGTTTTCGGGCTAGCGGGGGGCGCCGCACAGATACGCAGTATTTT | CASSFRASGGRRTDTQYF
. | TRBJ2-6 | TRBV20-1 | . | 17 | TGCAGTGCTAGAGCAACTTTGGACAGATCTGGGGCCAACGTCCTGACTTTC | CSARATLDRSGANVLTF
. | TRBJ1-1 | TRBV5-1 | . | 15 | TGCGCCAGCAGCTTGTCACCTGGGACACACACTGAAGCTTTCTTT | CASSLSPGTHTEAFF
. | TRBJ2-1 | TRBV20-1 | TRBD2 | 14 | TGCAGTGCTAAATGGGGCGGGGGAATCAGTGAGCAGTTCTTC | CSAKWGGGISEQFF
few | TRBJ2-7 | TRBV27 | TRBD1 | 16 | TGTGCCAGCAGTTTATCAGGGGTTGCAGGGGGCTCCGAGCAGTACTTC | CASSLSGVAGGSEQYF
. | TRBJ2-2 | TRBV5-5 | . | 15 | TGTGCCAGCAGCTCCCTAGCGAATCTAGCCGGGGAGCTGTTTTTT | CASSSLANLAGELFF
. | TRBJ1-2 | TRBV6-1 | . | 12 | TGTGCCTGCCAGGGTTCCGGCTATGGCTACACCTTC | CACQGSGYGYTF
few | TRBJ1-5 | TRBV7-2 | . | 14 | TGTGCCAGCAGCTTAGTGACCTTCAATCAGCCCCAGCATTTT | CASSLVTFNQPQHF
. | TRBJ1-4 | TRBV12-5 | . | 15 | TGTGCTAGTGGTCTCCATGGGGGGGCTAATGAAAAACTGTTTTTT | CASGLHGGANEKLFF
. | TRBJ1-6 | TRBV6-5 | TRBD1 | 15 | TGTGCCAGCAGCTCAGGGACAGGGGGGAATTCACCCCTCCACTTT | CASSSGTGGNSPLHF
few | TRBJ2-5 | TRBV29-1 | . | 12 | TGCAGCGTTGTAAACCCCTCGGAGACCCAGTACTTC | CSVVNPSETQYF
. | TRBJ1-4 | TRBV21-1 | . | 18 | . | CASSGRDRVGPGNEKLFF
. | TRBJ1-5 | TRBV6-4 | TRBD1 | 19 | TGTGCCAGCAGTGACTCGAAGGGACAGGGGATCCATAGCAATCAGCCCCAGCATTTT | CASSDSKGQGIHSNQPQHF
. | TRBJ2-1 | TRBV5-1 | . | 17 | TGCGCCAGCAGCTTGAAAGGGCACGGACGCCCCTACAATGAGCAGTTCTTC | CASSLKGHGRPYNEQFF
. | TRBJ2-4 | TRBV28 | . | 16 | TGTGCCAGCAGTTTAATGAGGGGATTTGGAAAAAACATTCAGTACTTC | CASSLMRGFGKNIQYF
few | TRBJ1-6 | TRBV27 | . | 15 | TGTGCCAGCTGGAAACAGACCTCCTATAATTCACCCCTCCACTTT | CASWKQTSYNSPLHF
few | TRBJ2-7 | TRBV6-5 | TRBD2 | 15 | TGTGCCAGCAGGCCACTAGCGGGGGTTCCCTACGAGCAGTACTTC | CASRPLAGVPYEQYF
many | TRBJ2-1 | TRBV6-5 | . | 13 | TGTGCCAGCAGTTACTCTCCGTACAATGAGCAGTTCTTC | CASSYSPYNEQFF
. | TRBJ2-1 | TRBV13 | TRBD2 | 13 | TGTGCCAGCAGCTACACTAGCGCACGTGAGCAGTTCTTC | CASSYTSAREQFF